One and the same sample provided the 23 T cell receptor beta chains below, sequenced in a study of Graves' ophthalmopathy and Graves' hyperthyroidism. RNA transcripts yielded amplified TCR beta CDR3 regions. Investigators did first-round RT-PCR with HTBI primers, then second-round multiplex PCR. TCRdb recomputed calls from the multiplex PCR reads with MiXCR, one row per CDR3 protein. The table records around 43,000 distinct CDR3 sequences, under 65% of them present only once. The sample was peripheral blood. All receptors derive from an adult man with Graves' ophthalmopathy.

Comment on this clonotype: The junction shows a germline mismatch at one end, possibly a read error. This sequence joins TRBV20-1 and TRBJ2-1; 7 bases match TRBD2. This CDR3 is 13 amino acids long. CDR1 and CDR2 (germline): DFQATT, SNEGSKA (reference sequence). This CDR3 reads CSAGDLAGNGQFF. CDR3 nucleotides: TGCAGTGCGGGGGATTTAGCGGGCAATGGGCAGTTCTTC.

J is TRBJ1-2 and V is TRBV2, with 7 bases lining up with TRBD1. With 4 bases clipped from V and 4 bases from J, the junction kept 3 bases outside the gene matches. This CDR3 comprises 13 residues. CDR1 is SNHLY and CDR2 is FYNNEI in the germline V gene. CDR3 coding DNA: TGTGCCAGCAGTGCGACAGGGAGCTATGGCTACACCTTC. Translation gives CASSATGSYGYTF.

Many counts were recorded for this clonotype. The V call is TRBV5-1, the J call TRBJ2-5; D call uncertain. Germline V gene lookup returns CDR1 SGHRS and CDR2 YFSETQ. CDR3 length: 17 residues. V was trimmed by 5 bases and J by 1 base, leaving 21 bases between them. In nucleotides, the CDR3 is TGCGCCAGCAGTTACATGCGTTTGGGTTCAATCCAAGAGACCCAGTACTTC. As protein: CASSYMRLGSIQETQYF.

The rearrangement uses TRBV9 and TRBJ2-1, with a weak D call TRBD2 (7 bases). CDR3 length equals 15 residues. From germline, CDR1 is SGDLS and CDR2 YYNGEE. V was cut by 6 bases and J by 8 bases, with 21 bases left in between. CDR3 in DNA: TGTGCCAGCACCCTGGCGCTAGCGGCAGGGGATGAGCAGTTCTTC. Translating gives CASTLALAAGDEQFF. The full variable domain, its missing parts supplied by reference TRBV9 and TRBJ2-1, is DSGVTQTPKHLITATGQRVTLRCSPRSGDLSVYWYQQSLDQGLQFLIQYYNGEERAKGNILERFSAQQFPDLHSELNLSSLELGDSALYFCASTLALAAGDEQFFGPGTRLTVL.

Sample share makes this clonotype medium-sized. The chain uses TRBV10-2 and TRBJ1-2; TRBD1 is a possible D gene (5 bases). Trimming shortened V by 3 bases and J by 4 bases, and 9 bases separated the two germline ends. This CDR3 contains 13 residues. Germline V gene sequence: CDR1 WSHSY, CDR2 SAAADI. In nucleotides, the CDR3 is TGCGCCAGCAGTGAACAGGCCCGCTATGGCTACACCTTC. This translates into CASSEQARYGYTF.

Within the sample, this clonotype is large (0.1 to 1%). This rearrangement joins TRBV29-1 to TRBJ1-1, with D possibly TRBD1 on 5 matching bases. Trimming shortened V by 5 bases and J by 3 bases, and 10 bases separated the two germline ends. The CDR3 is 12 residues long. Germline V gene lookup returns CDR1 SQVTM and CDR2 ANQGSEA. The CDR3 loop is CSVWGADTEAFF. CDR3 DNA sequence: TGCAGCGTTTGGGGCGCCGACACTGAAGCTTTCTTT.

The rearrangement uses TRBV2 and TRBJ1-4; tentative D call: TRBD1 (5 bases). V lost 7 bases, J lost 4 bases, and 10 bases lay in between. This CDR3 spans 13 amino acids. Per the germline V gene, CDR1 is SNHLY and CDR2 is FYNNEI. CDR3 bases: TGTGCCAGCAACCGGGACGGTAATGAAAAACTGTTTTTT. Protein product: CASNRDGNEKLFF.

This clonotype has ten or more counts. CDR3 sequence (DNA): TGCAGTGCTAGAGCTCTTCTAGAGACCCAGTACTTC. Amino acids: CSARALLETQYF. The V call is TRBV20-1, the J call TRBJ2-5; D unresolved. Germline values: CDR1 DFQATT, CDR2 SNEGSKA (reference sequence). There are 12 residues in the CDR3. The germline V and J ends were trimmed by 1 base and 4 bases, with 7 bases remaining between them.

Only a few counts were recorded for this clonotype. V gene TRBV20-1 combines with J gene TRBJ2-7, with D perhaps matching TRBD2 (6 bases). This CDR3 has 11 amino acids. Germline CDR1 reads DFQATT; CDR2 reads SNEGSKA (reference sequence). The V gene lost 3 bases and the J gene lost 4 bases, with 7 bases spanning the gap. The CDR3 protein is CSARRDYEQYF. The DNA of the CDR3 is TGCAGTGCTAGGCGGGATTACGAGCAGTACTTC.

For the CDR3, the DNA is TGTGCCAGCAGCTGGCAGGGGCTCGGTCAGCCCCAGCATTTT. Translation gives CASSWQGLGQPQHF. The J gene is TRBJ1-5, the V gene TRBV12-3 or TRBV12-4, with D possibly TRBD1 on 6 matching bases. V was clipped by 6 bases and J by 6 bases, with 15 bases between them. The CDR3 has 14 residues.

This chain links TRBV20-1 with TRBJ1-1, with 9 bases lining up with TRBD1. Germline assignment: CDR1 DFQATT and CDR2 SNEGSKA (reference sequence). This CDR3 contains 17 residues. V shed 3 bases and J 1 base; nucleotides not matched to a gene: 12. CDR3 amino acids: CSASSGRTGDENTEAFF. CDR3 sequence (DNA): TGCAGTGCTAGTAGCGGGAGGACAGGGGACGAGAACACTGAAGCTTTCTTT.

By sample share, this clonotype is medium-sized. The CDR3 DNA reads TGTGCCACCAGTGATTTGCGGGGAGTGGAGCAGTACTTC. Amino acids: CATSDLRGVEQYF. This chain links TRBV24-1 with TRBJ2-7; D perhaps matches TRBD2 (5 bases). The CDR3 has 13 amino acids. Trimming stripped 0 bases from V and 7 bases from J, with 9 bases between. CDR1 is KGHDR and CDR2 is SFDVKD in the germline V gene.

With respect to this clonotype: The CDR3 carries no conserved terminal phenylalanine or tryptophan, so it likely arises from a read error. The rearrangement uses TRBV7-3 and TRBJ2-7; TRBD1 might be the D (5 bases). Germline-derived CDR1 and CDR2 are SGHTA and FQGTGA. This CDR3 is built from 13 residues. The CDR3 sequence: CGSSLGHGNEQYL. CDR3 sequence (DNA): TGTGGCAGCAGCTTAGGACATGGTAACGAGCAGTACTTA.

This clonotype has at least ten counts. This chain links TRBV12-3 or TRBV12-4 with TRBJ1-3, with D hard to call. The CDR3 runs 15 residues. V lost 2 bases to trimming and J lost 0 bases, with 8 bases between them. CDR3 region: CASSLNADSGNTIYF. The CDR3 coding sequence is TGTGCCAGCAGTTTAAATGCCGACTCTGGAAACACCATATATTTT.

This clonotype has just a few counts. The chain combines TRBV7-2 with TRBJ2-7, with D perhaps matching TRBD1 (7 bases). V was shortened by 5 bases and J by 5 bases, with 13 bases between the two germline ends. Germline-derived CDR1 and CDR2 are SGHTA and FQGNSA. CDR3 length: 13 amino acids. The CDR3 nucleotides read TGTGCCAGCAGCGGAGGGGGCCCACACGAGCAGTACTTC. Its protein is CASSGGGPHEQYF. The full variable domain, its missing parts supplied by reference TRBV7-2 and TRBJ2-7, is GAGVSQSPSNKVTEKGKDVELRCDPISGHTALYWYRQSLGQGLEFLIYFQGNSAPDKSGLPSDRFSAERTGGSVSTLTIQRTQQEDSAVYLCASSGGGPHEQYFGPGTRLTVT.

CDR3 region: CASIEGGGSTDTQYF. The CDR3 DNA sequence: TGTGCCAGCATAGAGGGGGGGGGCAGCACAGATACGCAGTATTTT. This rearrangement joins TRBV2 to TRBJ2-3; D is perhaps TRBD2 (7 bases). CDR3 size: 15 residues. The germline CDR1 and CDR2 sequences are SNHLY and FYNNEI. V was pared by 7 bases and J by 0 bases, with 14 bases between.

This clonotype was detected a few times. Given a much more abundant clone one base away, this may be a read error. The genes are TRBV3-1 and TRBJ2-3; D is uncertain. V lost 2 bases to trimming and J lost 6 bases, with 6 bases between them. From germline, CDR1 is LGHDT and CDR2 YNNKEL (reference sequence). This CDR3 spans 12 amino acids. CDR3 residues: CASSQCGDTQYF. The DNA for the CDR3 is TGTGCCAGCAGCCAATGTGGGGATACGCAGTATTTT.

This clonotype was seen only a few times. The chain is built from TRBV29-1 and TRBJ2-7; D remains unclear. V was pared by 1 base and J by 0 bases, with 10 bases between. CDR3 length: 14 residues. Germline V gene data show CDR1 as SQVTM and CDR2 as ANQGSEA. This CDR3 is CSVEVWDSSYEQYF. Here the CDR3 DNA reads TGCAGCGTTGAAGTCTGGGATAGCTCCTACGAGCAGTACTTC.

This clonotype was found many times. The genes are TRBV4-2 and TRBJ1-6; D is undetermined. The CDR3 totals 12 residues. Per germline, CDR1 LGHNA and CDR2 YNFKEQ. V was trimmed by 1 base and J by 10 bases, leaving 5 bases between them. CDR3 bases: TGTGCCAGCAGCCAAGCCTCGTCACCCCTCCACTTT. It specifies CASSQASSPLHF.

The chain couples TRBV5-6 to TRBJ2-5; D is ambiguous. The germline V gene encodes CDR1 SGHDT and CDR2 YYEEEE. Trimming cost V 3 bases and J 7 bases, with 10 bases left between them. The CDR3 loop spans 12 amino acids. The CDR3 protein is CASSSPPGTQYF. For the CDR3, the DNA is TGTGCCAGCAGCTCCCCCCCTGGGACCCAGTACTTC. The complete variable domain, with remaining parts taken from reference TRBV5-6 and TRBJ2-5, reads DAGVTQSPTHLIKTRGQQVTLRCSPKSGHDTVSWYQQALGQGPQFIFQYYEEEERQRGNFPDRFSGHQFPNYSSELNVNALLLGDSALYLCASSSPPGTQYFGPGTRLLVL.

The chain couples TRBV4-1 to TRBJ2-5, with D tentatively TRBD1 (5 bases). This CDR3 has 14 amino acids. CDR1 is MGHRA and CDR2 is YSYEKL in the germline V gene. The V gene lost 2 bases and the J gene lost 7 bases, with 14 bases spanning the gap. The CDR3 loop reads CASSQRGSSGTQYF. As DNA, the CDR3 is TGCGCCAGCAGCCAAAGGGGCAGCTCGGGGACCCAGTACTTC.

The chain recombines TRBV28 with TRBJ2-7; 7 bases match TRBD1. Trimming took 5 bases from V and 1 from J; bases not matched to a gene: 11. The germline V gene has CDR1 MDHEN and CDR2 SYDVKM. The CDR3 is made up of 16 amino acids. Here the CDR3 reads CASSNPRTGRSYEQYF. In DNA form, the CDR3 reads TGTGCCAGCAGTAACCCCAGGACAGGAAGATCCTACGAGCAGTACTTC.

The chain employs TRBV7-2 and TRBJ1-3; D unresolved. The V gene's germline CDR1 is SGHTA and CDR2 FQGNSA. This CDR3 comprises 15 residues. V lost 1 base, J lost 2 bases, and 9 bases lay in between. Here the CDR3 reads CASSLEGPAGNTIYF. In DNA form, the CDR3 reads TGTGCCAGCAGCTTAGAGGGCCCAGCTGGAAACACCATATATTTT.